What follows describes a single T cell receptor beta chain. Its antigen remains unidentified. There are no base qualities to consult, and no much larger clone falls within one base. This specimen comes from a study of identical twins (dated by TCRdb to the mid-2010s). Concerning the study at large: TCR alpha and beta repertoires from monozygotic twins, unrelated adults of various ages and cord blood were deep-sequenced to test whether fetal clonotypes persist. Replicate twin experiments were performed at different times using different library preparation protocols to rule out contamination. General findings and caveats noted by the study authors: Out-of-frame TCR alpha sequences shared between twins showed an excess of low generation-probability sequences compared with coincidental sharing between unrelated individuals. Zero-insertion analyses could be partly confounded by invariant T cells such as MAIT and iNKT, though diverse VJ usage argued against such confounding for most clonotypes. In monozygotic twins, recombination models systematically underestimated out-of-frame TCR alpha sharing, but the models matched the sharing seen between unrelated individuals. A weaker excess of twin sharing was found in beta out-of-frame sequences because the signal-to-noise ratio was lowered by fewer shared sequences. Fewer insertions were carried by abundant cord blood beta clonotypes, a similar but weaker trend appeared in young adult naive repertoires, and no such trend appeared in memory repertoires. Because the same donors could not be followed over many years, conclusions were based on cross-sectional statistical analysis.

All donors were healthy Caucasians. Its CDR3 holds 14 amino acids, cysteine through phenylalanine. The entry retains the CDR3 DNA only, 42 bases that are in frame from base 1. Library creation used 5' RACE. The reads were generated on an Illumina HiSeq 2000. A universal primer binding site was introduced by template switching, and a unique molecular identifier was present in the final cDNA, enabling accurate counting of TCR cDNA molecules. Specific primers in the conserved constant-segment region were used to synthesize first-strand cDNA for the TCR alpha and beta chains. To control for contamination, each cDNA library was double barcoded with a SMART-Mk sample barcode plus Illumina barcodes. Two successive PCR steps introduced TruSeq adapter sequences along with Illumina sample barcodes. The TCR alpha and beta cDNA libraries were sequenced on the Illumina HiSeq platform using custom primers. Processing in the source paper ran as follows. MiGEC was used to process raw reads and extract unique molecular identifiers, and MiXCR was used to find CDR3 positions. For each individual, recombination models were inferred using an EM algorithm with the repgenHMM and IGoR tools. The tcR package in R was used for shared clonotype analysis, with sharing normalized by the product of cloneset sizes. To study raw recombination free of thymic and clonal selection effects, out-of-frame nonproductive sequences were analyzed. TCRdb reran the public reads through fastp at Q25 and MiXCR, keeping productive beta chains. Merged by CDR3 protein, the rows form single entries marked with the most common genes and DNA. V and J calls and clone size were set by TCRdb, not the authors. For this sample the table gives roughly 1.6 million distinct CDR3 sequences, of which around 33% were detected only once. The top ten constitute approximately 0.25% of the sample.

Material for sequencing was cord blood. This chain joins TRBV12-3 or TRBV12-4 to TRBJ2-1; TRBD1 aligns with 8 central bases. The DNA end is more similar to TRBJ2-7, so the J call may be wrong. The sequence derives from a newborn girl in good health. This receptor carries the CDR3 CASRTGVSYNEQYF. The sequenced DNA is TGTGCCAGCAGGACAGGGGTGTCCTACAATGAGCAGTACTTC.